This TCR beta chain originates from a study of control samples from healthy donors and cancer patients. The J segment lost 0 bases and the V segment lost 8 bases, leaving 8 bases of the junction unmatched. CDR1 and CDR2 from the germline V gene are MNHEY and SVGAGI. This CDR3 region has 15 residues. Method: immunoSEQ multiplex PCR; TCRdb's copy keeps in-frame clones and lacks some. In the table there are more than 75,000 clones, around 84% of which are singletons. The chain is built from TRBV6-5 and TRBJ1-1; 8 bases fit TRBD1. Material: PBMCs. The receptor was derived from a man between 65 and 85 years old with lung cancer. This chain's CDR3 is CASFRGLGLNTEAFF. CDR3 bases: TGTGCCAGCTTCAGGGGGCTTGGGTTGAACACTGAAGCTTTCTTT.